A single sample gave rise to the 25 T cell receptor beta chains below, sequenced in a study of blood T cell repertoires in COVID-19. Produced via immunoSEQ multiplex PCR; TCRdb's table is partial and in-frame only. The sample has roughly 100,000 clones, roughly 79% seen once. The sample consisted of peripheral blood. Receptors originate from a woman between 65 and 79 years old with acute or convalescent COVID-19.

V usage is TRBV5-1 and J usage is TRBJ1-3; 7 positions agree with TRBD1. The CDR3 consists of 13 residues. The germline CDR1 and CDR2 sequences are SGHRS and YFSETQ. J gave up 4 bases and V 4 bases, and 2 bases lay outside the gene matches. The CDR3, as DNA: TGCGCCAGCAGCGTACAGGGGGGAAACACCATATATTTT. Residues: CASSVQGGNTIYF.

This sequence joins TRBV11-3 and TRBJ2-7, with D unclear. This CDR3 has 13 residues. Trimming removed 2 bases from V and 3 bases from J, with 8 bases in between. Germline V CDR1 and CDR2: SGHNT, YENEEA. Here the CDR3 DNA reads TGTGCCAGCAGCTTAAGTCCGGGCTACGAGCAGTACTTC. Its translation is CASSLSPGYEQYF. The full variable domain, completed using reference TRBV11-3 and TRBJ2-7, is EAGVVQSPRYKIIEKKQPVAFWCNPISGHNTLYWYLQNLGQGPELLIRYENEEAVDDSQLPKDRFSAERLKGVDSTLKIQPAELGDSAVYLCASSLSPGYEQYFGPGTRLTVT.

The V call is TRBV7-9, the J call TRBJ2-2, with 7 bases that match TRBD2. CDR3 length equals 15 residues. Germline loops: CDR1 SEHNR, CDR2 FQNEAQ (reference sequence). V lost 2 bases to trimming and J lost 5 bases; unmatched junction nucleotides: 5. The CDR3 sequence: CASSLLGGRTGELFF. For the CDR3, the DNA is TGTGCCAGCAGCTTATTAGGCGGGAGAACCGGGGAGCTGTTTTTT.

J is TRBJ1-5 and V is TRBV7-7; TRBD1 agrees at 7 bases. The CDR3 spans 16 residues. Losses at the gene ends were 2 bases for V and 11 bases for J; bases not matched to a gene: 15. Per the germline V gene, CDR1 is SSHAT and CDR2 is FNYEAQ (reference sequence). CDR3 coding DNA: TGTGCCAGCAGCTTACCCGCGACAGGGCCCAAGCGGACCCAGCATTTT. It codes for CASSLPATGPKRTQHF.

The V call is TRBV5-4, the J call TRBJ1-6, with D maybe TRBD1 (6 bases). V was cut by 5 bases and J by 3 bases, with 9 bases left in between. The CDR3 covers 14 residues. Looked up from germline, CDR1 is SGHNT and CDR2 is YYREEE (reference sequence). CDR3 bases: TGTGCCAGCAGTCAACAGGGCTATAATTCACCCCTCCACTTT. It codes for CASSQQGYNSPLHF.

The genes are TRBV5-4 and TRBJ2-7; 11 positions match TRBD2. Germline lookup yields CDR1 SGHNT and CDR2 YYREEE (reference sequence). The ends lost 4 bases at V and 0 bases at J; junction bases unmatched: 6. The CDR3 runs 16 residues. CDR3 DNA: TGTGCCAGCAGCCCCGGACTAGCGGGTATCTCCTACGAGCAGTACTTC. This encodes CASSPGLAGISYEQYF. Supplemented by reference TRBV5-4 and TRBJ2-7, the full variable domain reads ETGVTQSPTHLIKTRGQQVTLRCSSQSGHNTVSWYQQALGQGPQFIFQYYREEENGRGNFPPRFSGLQFPNYSSELNVNALELDDSALYLCASSPGLAGISYEQYFGPGTRLTVT.

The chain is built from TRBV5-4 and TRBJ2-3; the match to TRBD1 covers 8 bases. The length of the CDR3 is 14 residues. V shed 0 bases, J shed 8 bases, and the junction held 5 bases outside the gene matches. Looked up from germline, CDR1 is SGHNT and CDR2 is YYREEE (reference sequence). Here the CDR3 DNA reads TGTGCCAGCAGCTTGGTACAGGGGGGAGGTACGCAGTATTTT. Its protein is CASSLVQGGGTQYF. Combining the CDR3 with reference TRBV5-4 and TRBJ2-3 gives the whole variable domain ETGVTQSPTHLIKTRGQQVTLRCSSQSGHNTVSWYQQALGQGPQFIFQYYREEENGRGNFPPRFSGLQFPNYSSELNVNALELDDSALYLCASSLVQGGGTQYFGPGTRLTVL.

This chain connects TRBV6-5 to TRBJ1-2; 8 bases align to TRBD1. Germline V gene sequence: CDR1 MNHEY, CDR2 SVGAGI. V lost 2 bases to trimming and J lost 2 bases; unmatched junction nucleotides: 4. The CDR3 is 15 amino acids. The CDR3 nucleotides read TGTGCCAGCAGTTACGTGACAGGGGCAAACTATGGCTACACCTTC. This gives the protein CASSYVTGANYGYTF.

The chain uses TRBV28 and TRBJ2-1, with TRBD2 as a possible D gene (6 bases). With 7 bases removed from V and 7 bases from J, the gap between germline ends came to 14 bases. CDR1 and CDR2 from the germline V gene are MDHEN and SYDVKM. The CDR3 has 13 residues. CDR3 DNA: TGTGCCAGCACCAGAGGAGGGAATAATGAGCAGTTCTTC. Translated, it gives CASTRGGNNEQFF.

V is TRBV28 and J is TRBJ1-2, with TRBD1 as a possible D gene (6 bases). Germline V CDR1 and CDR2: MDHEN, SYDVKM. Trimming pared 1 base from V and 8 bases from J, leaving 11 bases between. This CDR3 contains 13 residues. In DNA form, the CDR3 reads TGTGCCAGCAGTTTATTGGGGGCGGGCGGCTACACCTTC. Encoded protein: CASSLLGAGGYTF.

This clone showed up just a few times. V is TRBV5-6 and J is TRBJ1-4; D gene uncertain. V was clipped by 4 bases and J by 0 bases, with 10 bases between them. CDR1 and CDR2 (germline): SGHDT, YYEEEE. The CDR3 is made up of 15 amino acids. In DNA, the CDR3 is TGTGCCAGCAGCCCACGGGGTGCAACTAATGAAAAACTGTTTTTT. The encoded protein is CASSPRGATNEKLFF.

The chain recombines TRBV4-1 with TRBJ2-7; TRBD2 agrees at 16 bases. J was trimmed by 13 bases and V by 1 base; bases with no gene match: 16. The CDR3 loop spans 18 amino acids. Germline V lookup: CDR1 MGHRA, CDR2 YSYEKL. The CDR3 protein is CASSQAKSPGTSGRDFYF. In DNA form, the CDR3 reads TGCGCCAGCAGCCAAGCTAAATCCCCCGGGACTAGCGGGAGGGACTTCTACTTC.

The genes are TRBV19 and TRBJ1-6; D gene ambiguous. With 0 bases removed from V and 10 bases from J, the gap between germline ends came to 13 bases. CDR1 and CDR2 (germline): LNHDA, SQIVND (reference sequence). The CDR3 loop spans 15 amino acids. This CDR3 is CASSIDTREGSPLHF. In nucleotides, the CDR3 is TGTGCCAGTAGTATAGATACCCGGGAGGGCTCACCCCTCCACTTT.

In DNA, the CDR3 is TGTGCCAGCAGACCACCCCCGGGACAGGGGGCGGACGAGCAGTACTTC. Protein: CASRPPPGQGADEQYF. The chain uses TRBV28 and TRBJ2-7; 12 bases match TRBD1. Trimming took 6 bases from V and 5 from J; bases not matched to a gene: 11. The germline V gene encodes CDR1 MDHEN and CDR2 SYDVKM. The CDR3 has 16 residues. The entire variable domain, with the rest obtained from reference TRBV28 and TRBJ2-7, is as follows: DVKVTQSSRYLVKRTGEKVFLECVQDMDHENMFWYRQDPGLGLRLIYFSYDVKMKEKGDIPEGYSVSREKKERFSLILESASTNQTSMYLCASRPPPGQGADEQYFGPGTRLTVT.

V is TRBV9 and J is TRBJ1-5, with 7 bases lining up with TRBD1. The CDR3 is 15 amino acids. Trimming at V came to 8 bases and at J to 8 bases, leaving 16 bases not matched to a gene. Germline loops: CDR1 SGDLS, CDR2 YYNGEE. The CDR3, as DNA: TGTGCCAGTGCGCCCCGGGACAGTCTATGGGAGCCCCAGCATTTT. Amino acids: CASAPRDSLWEPQHF.

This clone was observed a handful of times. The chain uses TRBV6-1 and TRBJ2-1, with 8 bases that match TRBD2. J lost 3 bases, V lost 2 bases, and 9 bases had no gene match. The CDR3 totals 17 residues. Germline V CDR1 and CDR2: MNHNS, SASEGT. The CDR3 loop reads CASSETLLAAVYNEQFF. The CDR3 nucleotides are TGTGCCAGCAGTGAAACCCTACTAGCGGCCGTCTACAATGAGCAGTTCTTC.

The CDR3 loop is CASSSSSGGPTYEQYF. The CDR3 DNA reads as TGTGCCAGCAGTTCGTCGAGCGGGGGGCCCACCTACGAGCAGTACTTC. The chain recombines TRBV7-9 with TRBJ2-7; 9 bases agree with TRBD2. The germline V gene has CDR1 SEHNR and CDR2 FQNEAQ (reference sequence). The CDR3 is 16 amino acids. V lost 6 bases and J lost 2; bases outside the gene matches: 11.

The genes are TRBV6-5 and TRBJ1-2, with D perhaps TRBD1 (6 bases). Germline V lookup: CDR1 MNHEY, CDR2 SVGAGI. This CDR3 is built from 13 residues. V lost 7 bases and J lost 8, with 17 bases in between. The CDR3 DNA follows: TGTGCCAGCACAAACAGGCAGCAGGGGGGCTACACCTTC. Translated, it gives CASTNRQQGGYTF.

The CDR3 spells CASSAETGSEQYF. Written as DNA, the CDR3 is TGTGCCAGTAGTGCCGAGACAGGGTCTGAGCAGTACTTC. The chain joins TRBV19 to TRBJ2-7, with 7 nucleotides matching TRBD1. Losses at the gene ends were 5 bases for V and 7 bases for J; bases not matched to a gene: 8. The CDR3 extends over 13 amino acids. The germline V gene encodes CDR1 LNHDA and CDR2 SQIVND (reference sequence).

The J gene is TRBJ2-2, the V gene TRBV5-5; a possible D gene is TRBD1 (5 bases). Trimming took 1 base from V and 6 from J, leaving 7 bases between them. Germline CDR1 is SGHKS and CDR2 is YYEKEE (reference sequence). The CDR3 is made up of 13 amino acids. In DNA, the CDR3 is TGTGCCAGCAGCTTGCAGACAGCCGGGGAGCTGTTTTTT. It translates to CASSLQTAGELFF.

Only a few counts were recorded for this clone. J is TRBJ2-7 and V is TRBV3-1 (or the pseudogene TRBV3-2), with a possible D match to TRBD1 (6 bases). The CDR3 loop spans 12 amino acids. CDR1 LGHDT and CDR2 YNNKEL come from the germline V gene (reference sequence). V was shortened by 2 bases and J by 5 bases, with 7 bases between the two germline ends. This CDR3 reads CASSQYRDEQYF. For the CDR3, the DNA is TGTGCCAGCAGCCAATACAGGGACGAGCAGTACTTC.

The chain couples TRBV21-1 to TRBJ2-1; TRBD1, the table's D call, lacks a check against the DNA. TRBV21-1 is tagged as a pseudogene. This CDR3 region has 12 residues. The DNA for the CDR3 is TGTGCCAGCAGCAAAGTCATTTATGAGCAGTTCTTC. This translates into CASSKVIYEQFF.

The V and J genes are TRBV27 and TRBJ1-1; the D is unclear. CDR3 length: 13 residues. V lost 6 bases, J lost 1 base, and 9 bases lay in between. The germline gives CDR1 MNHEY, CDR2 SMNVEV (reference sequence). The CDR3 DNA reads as TGTGCCAGCAGCGTGTTTCCGAACACTGAAGCTTTCTTT. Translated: CASSVFPNTEAFF.

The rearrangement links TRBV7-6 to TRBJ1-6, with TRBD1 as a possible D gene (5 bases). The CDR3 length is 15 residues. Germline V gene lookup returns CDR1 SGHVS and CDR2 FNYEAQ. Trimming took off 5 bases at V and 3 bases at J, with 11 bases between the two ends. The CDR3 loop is CASSLDSLYNSPLHF. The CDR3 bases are TGTGCCAGCAGCCTCGACAGCCTCTATAATTCACCCCTCCACTTT.

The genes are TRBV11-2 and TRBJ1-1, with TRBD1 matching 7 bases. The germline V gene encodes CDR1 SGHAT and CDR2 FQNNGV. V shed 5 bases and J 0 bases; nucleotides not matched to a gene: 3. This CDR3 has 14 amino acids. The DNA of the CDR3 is TGTGCCAGCAGCAGGGACAGATTGAACACTGAAGCTTTCTTT. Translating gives CASSRDRLNTEAFF. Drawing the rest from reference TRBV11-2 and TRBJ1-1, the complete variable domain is EAGVAQSPRYKIIEKRQSVAFWCNPISGHATLYWYQQILGQGPKLLIQFQNNGVVDDSQLPKDRFSAERLKGVDSTLKIQPAKLEDSAVYLCASSRDRLNTEAFFGQGTRLTVV.